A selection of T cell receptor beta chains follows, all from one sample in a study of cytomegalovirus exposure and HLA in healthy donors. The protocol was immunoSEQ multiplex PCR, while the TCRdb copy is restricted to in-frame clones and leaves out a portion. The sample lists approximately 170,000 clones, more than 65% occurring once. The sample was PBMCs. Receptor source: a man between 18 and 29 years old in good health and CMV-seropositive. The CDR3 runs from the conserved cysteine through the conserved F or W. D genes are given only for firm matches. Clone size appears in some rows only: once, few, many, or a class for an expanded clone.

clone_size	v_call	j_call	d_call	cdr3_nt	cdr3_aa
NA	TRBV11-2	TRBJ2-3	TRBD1	TGTGCCAGCAGCTCCAAACCTAATATTCCGGGACAGGGCACAGATACGCAGTATTTT	CASSSKPNIPGQGTDTQYF
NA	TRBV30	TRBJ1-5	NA	TGTGCCTGGAGCCATGTAGGAGACTTAAGCAATCAGCCCCAGCATTTT	CAWSHVGDLSNQPQHF
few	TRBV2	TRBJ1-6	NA	TGTGCCAGCAGTCCTCCGCCGGGGGAGGCGGTTATAGGTTCACCCCTCCACTTT	CASSPPPGEAVIGSPLHF
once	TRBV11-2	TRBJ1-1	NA	TGTGCCAGGGGAGAGCTGGGCACCAACACTGAAGCTTTCTTT	CARGELGTNTEAFF
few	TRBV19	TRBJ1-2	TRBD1	TGTGCCAGTGTGGACAGGGACTATGGCTACACCTTC	CASVDRDYGYTF
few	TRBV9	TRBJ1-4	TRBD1	TGTGCCAGCAGCCCCCTGGACAGGGATAATGAAAAACTGTTTTTT	CASSPLDRDNEKLFF
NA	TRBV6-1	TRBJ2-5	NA	TGTGCCAGCAGTGCCGACTTCGGGACAAAGGGGACCCAGTACTTC	CASSADFGTKGTQYF
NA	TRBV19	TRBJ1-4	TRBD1	TGTGCCAGTAGTATTGGACAGGGTTTGGGTGAAAAACTGTTTTTT	CASSIGQGLGEKLFF
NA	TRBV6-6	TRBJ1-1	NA	NA	CASSTSSTGNTEAFF
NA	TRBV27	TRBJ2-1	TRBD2	TGTGCCAGCAGTTTAGAGCTAGCGGGGTACAATGAGCAGTTCTTC	CASSLELAGYNEQFF
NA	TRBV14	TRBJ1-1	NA	TGTGCCAGCAGCGTTCTCAGGGGAAACACTGAAGCTTTCTTT	CASSVLRGNTEAFF
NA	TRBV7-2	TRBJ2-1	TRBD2	TGTGCCAGCAGCTTTAGCGGGGGGTCCTACAATGAGCAGTTCTTC	CASSFSGGSYNEQFF
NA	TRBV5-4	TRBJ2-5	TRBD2	TGTGCCAGCAGCGATGATTCTAGCGGGATGGAGGAGACCCAGTACTTC	CASSDDSSGMEETQYF
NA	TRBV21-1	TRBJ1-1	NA	TGTGCCAGCAGCAAACTTGAGGTTGAAGCTTTCTTT	CASSKLEVEAFF
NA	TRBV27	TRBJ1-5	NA	TGTGCCAGCAGTGCCTCCAGACTTCAGCCCCAGCATTTT	CASSASRLQPQHF
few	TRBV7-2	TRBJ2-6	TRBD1	TGTGCCAGCAGTCACAGGGGCTCTGGGGCCAACGTCCTGACTTTC	CASSHRGSGANVLTF
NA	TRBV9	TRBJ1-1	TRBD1	TGTGCCAGCAGCGTAGCCCTGACAGGGGACACTGAAGCTTTCTTT	CASSVALTGDTEAFF
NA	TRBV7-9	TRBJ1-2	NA	TGTGCCAGCAACTCAGACAGTCGAAGTGGCTACACCTTC	CASNSDSRSGYTF
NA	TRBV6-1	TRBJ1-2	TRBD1	TGTGCCAGCAGTGAAGACAGGGGGAACTATGGCTACACCTTC	CASSEDRGNYGYTF
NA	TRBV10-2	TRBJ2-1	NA	TGCGCCAGCAGTGAGTCCCTTGGGAGCGAGCAGTTCTTC	CASSESLGSEQFF
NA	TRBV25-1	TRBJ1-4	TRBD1	TGTGCCAGCGGGGACAGCTTTAATGAAAAACTGTTTTTT	CASGDSFNEKLFF
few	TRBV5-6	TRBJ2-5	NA	TGTGCCAGCAGCTTAGAACTCTCTCAAGAAGAGACCCAGTACTTC	CASSLELSQEETQYF
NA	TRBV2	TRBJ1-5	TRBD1	TGTGCCAGCAGTTCCCCGTTTGGGACAGGGGATCGAAGCAATCAGCCCCAGCATTTT	CASSSPFGTGDRSNQPQHF
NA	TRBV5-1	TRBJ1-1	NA	TGCGCCAGCAGCGCCGGACAGAACACTGAAGCTTTCTTT	CASSAGQNTEAFF
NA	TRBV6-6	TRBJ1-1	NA	TGTGCCAGCAGTTACTCTGGCAAGAACACTGAAGCTTTCTTT	CASSYSGKNTEAFF
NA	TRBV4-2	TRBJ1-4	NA	TGTGCCAGCAGCCGGGACTCCAGAATTAATGAAAAACTGTTTTTT	CASSRDSRINEKLFF
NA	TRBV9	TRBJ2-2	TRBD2	TGTGCCAGCAGCGTAGAAGGCGGGGGGGCCGGGGAGCTGTTTTTT	CASSVEGGGAGELFF
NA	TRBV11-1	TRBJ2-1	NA	TGTGCCAGCAGCTTAAGAAGGTCCGGGGGCTCCTACAATGAGCAGTTCTTC	CASSLRRSGGSYNEQFF
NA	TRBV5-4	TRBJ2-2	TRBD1	TGTGCCAGCAGCCTCCGGACAGGCCAGGTCACCGGGGAGCTGTTTTTT	CASSLRTGQVTGELFF
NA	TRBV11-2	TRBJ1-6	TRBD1	TGTGCCAGCAAAACCGGGACAGGAGCTTCACCCCTCCACTTT	CASKTGTGASPLHF
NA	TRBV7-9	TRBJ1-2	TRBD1	TGTGCCAGCCGCCCCGCGGCGGGGACAGGGTTTGGCTACACCTTC	CASRPAAGTGFGYTF
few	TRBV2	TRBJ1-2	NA	TGTGCCAGCAGTTCCGGACAGCGAGACTTCTATGGCTACACCTTC	CASSSGQRDFYGYTF
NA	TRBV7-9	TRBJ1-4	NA	TGTGCCAGCAGCTTAGAGTCGGGGTATAATGAAAAACTGTTTTTT	CASSLESGYNEKLFF
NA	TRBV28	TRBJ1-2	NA	TGTGCCAGCAGTGGGCCAGCCTGGGGCTACACCTTC	CASSGPAWGYTF
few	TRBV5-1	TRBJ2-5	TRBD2	TGCGCCAGCAGGTCGACTAGCGCCGAGGCGGAGACCCAGTACTTC	CASRSTSAEAETQYF
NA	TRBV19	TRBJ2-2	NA	TGTGCCAGTAGTCTCGAGCTAAACACCGGGGAGCTGTTTTTT	CASSLELNTGELFF
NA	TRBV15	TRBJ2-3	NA	TGTGCCACCACGGACAAGCACAGATTTACGCAGTATTTT	CATTDKHRFTQYF
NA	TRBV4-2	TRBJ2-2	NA	TGTGCCAGCAGCCAAGATCTAGTAGGGGACACCGGGGAGCTGTTTTTT	CASSQDLVGDTGELFF
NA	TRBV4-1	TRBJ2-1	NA	TGCGCCAGCAGCCAAGATCGGGGGTCAAATGAGCAGTTCTTC	CASSQDRGSNEQFF
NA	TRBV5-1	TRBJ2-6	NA	TGCGCCAGCAGCTTGACACAGACAAGCTCTGGGGCCAACGTCCTGACTTTC	CASSLTQTSSGANVLTF
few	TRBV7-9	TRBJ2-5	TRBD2	TGTGCCAGCAGCTTACAAGCGGGAGTGGAGACCCAGTACTTC	CASSLQAGVETQYF
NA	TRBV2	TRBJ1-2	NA	TGTGCCAGCAGTGAAGGGGGCGGCTACACCTTC	CASSEGGGYTF
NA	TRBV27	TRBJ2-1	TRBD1	TGTGCCAGCAGTCCACAGGGACAGTCTTACAATGAGCAGTTCTTC	CASSPQGQSYNEQFF
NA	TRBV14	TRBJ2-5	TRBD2	TGTGCCAGCAGCCAAGTGGTTGCGGCGGGGGAGACCGAAGAGACCCAGTACTTC	CASSQVVAAGETEETQYF
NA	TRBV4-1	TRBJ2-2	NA	TGCGCCAGCAGCCAAGGCGGGAGCAGGGGGAACACCGGGGAGCTGTTTTTT	CASSQGGSRGNTGELFF
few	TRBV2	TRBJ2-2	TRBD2	TGTGCCAGCAGCGGCGGGATTACTAGCGGGGGGGAGCTGTTTTTT	CASSGGITSGGELFF
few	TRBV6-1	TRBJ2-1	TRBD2	TGTGCCAGCAGTTTTGCGGGAGCATACAATGAGCAGTTCTTC	CASSFAGAYNEQFF
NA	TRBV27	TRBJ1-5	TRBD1	TGTGCCAGCAGGCGACAGGGGCAAGGTCAGCCCCAGCATTTT	CASRRQGQGQPQHF